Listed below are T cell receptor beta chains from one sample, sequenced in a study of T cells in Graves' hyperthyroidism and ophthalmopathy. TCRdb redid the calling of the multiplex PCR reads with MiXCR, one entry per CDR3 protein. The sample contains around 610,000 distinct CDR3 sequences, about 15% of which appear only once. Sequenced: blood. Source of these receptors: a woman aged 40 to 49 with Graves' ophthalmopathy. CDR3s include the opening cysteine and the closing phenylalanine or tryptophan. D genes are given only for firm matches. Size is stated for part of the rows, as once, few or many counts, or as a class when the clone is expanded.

CDR3 protein: CASSVGTSGSSYNEQFF
CDR3 DNA: TGTGCCAGCAGCGTAGGGACTAGCGGGAGCTCCTACAATGAGCAGTTCTTC
clone size: many
J gene: TRBJ2-1
V gene: TRBV9
D gene: TRBD2

CDR3 protein: CASSKTSGRTETQYF
CDR3 DNA: TGTGCCAGCAGCAAGACTAGCGGGAGGACCGAGACCCAGTACTTC
clone size: many
J gene: TRBJ2-5
V gene: TRBV6-2/TRBV6-3
D gene: TRBD2

CDR3 protein: CASGWWTGGREGQPQHF
CDR3 DNA: TGTGCCAGCGGATGGTGGACAGGGGGGAGGGAGGGTCAGCCCCAGCATTTT
clone size: few
J gene: TRBJ1-5
V gene: TRBV12-3/TRBV12-4
D gene: TRBD1

CDR3 protein: CSASDRDRLNTEAFF
CDR3 DNA: TGCAGTGCTAGTGACCGGGACAGGCTGAACACTGAAGCTTTCTTT
clone size: many
J gene: TRBJ1-1
V gene: TRBV20-1
D gene: TRBD1

CDR3 protein: CASSRDTGEAFF
CDR3 DNA: TGTGCCAGCAGCCGGGACACCGGTGAAGCTTTCTTT
clone size: many
J gene: TRBJ1-1
V gene: TRBV6-1
D gene: -

CDR3 protein: CASSPEGGSDGYTF
CDR3 DNA: TGTGCCAGCAGTCCCGAGGGGGGTTCCGATGGCTACACCTTC
clone size: many
J gene: TRBJ1-2
V gene: TRBV6-1
D gene: -

CDR3 protein: CASRPRDRNQPQHF
CDR3 DNA: TGTGCCAGCAGACCCCGGGACCGCAATCAGCCCCAGCATTTT
clone size: few
J gene: TRBJ1-5
V gene: TRBV7-8
D gene: -

CDR3 protein: CASSPASAIEIDTQYF
CDR3 DNA: TGTGCCAGCAGCCCAGCTAGCGCCATCGAAATAGATACGCAGTATTTT
clone size: few
J gene: TRBJ2-3
V gene: TRBV28
D gene: -

CDR3 protein: CSARDHFDNLVGETQYF
CDR3 DNA: TGCAGTGCTAGAGATCACTTCGACAACTTGGTAGGAGAGACCCAGTACTTC
clone size: many
J gene: TRBJ2-5
V gene: TRBV20-1
D gene: -

CDR3 protein: CAISTGGYGYTF
CDR3 DNA: TGTGCCATCAGCACAGGGGGATATGGCTACACCTTC
clone size: many
J gene: TRBJ1-2
V gene: TRBV10-3
D gene: TRBD1

CDR3 protein: CASSLGWGEAKNIQYF
CDR3 DNA: TGCGCCAGCAGCTTGGGGTGGGGGGAAGCCAAAAACATTCAGTACTTC
clone size: -
J gene: TRBJ2-4
V gene: TRBV5-1
D gene: -

CDR3 protein: CASSFREDYEQYF
CDR3 DNA: TGTGCCAGCAGCTTCCGGGAGGACTACGAGCAGTACTTC
clone size: many
J gene: TRBJ2-7
V gene: TRBV11-3
D gene: TRBD2

CDR3 protein: CASSIQDRENQPQHF
CDR3 DNA: TGTGCCAGTAGTATACAGGACAGGGAAAATCAGCCCCAGCATTTT
clone size: many
J gene: TRBJ1-5
V gene: TRBV19
D gene: TRBD1

CDR3 protein: CASKARSYEQYF
CDR3 DNA: TGTGCCAGCAAGGCCCGCTCCTACGAGCAGTACTTC
clone size: -
J gene: TRBJ2-7
V gene: TRBV12-3/TRBV12-4
D gene: -

CDR3 protein: CASSFMGHTEAFF
CDR3 DNA: TGTGCCAGCAGCTTTATGGGACACACTGAAGCTTTCTTT
clone size: many
J gene: TRBJ1-1
V gene: TRBV7-9
D gene: -

CDR3 protein: CASSSSTDNYGYTF
CDR3 DNA: TGTGCCAGCAGTTCGTCAACAGACAACTATGGCTACACCTTC
clone size: many
J gene: TRBJ1-2
V gene: TRBV28
D gene: -

CDR3 protein: CASSYSADQAFF
CDR3 DNA: TGTGCCAGCAGTTACTCAGCGGACCAAGCTTTCTTT
clone size: -
J gene: TRBJ1-1
V gene: TRBV6-5
D gene: -

CDR3 protein: CASSVGAASNQPQHF
CDR3 DNA: TGTGCCAGCAGCGTAGGGGCAGCTAGCAATCAGCCCCAGCATTTT
clone size: few
J gene: TRBJ1-5
V gene: TRBV9
D gene: -

CDR3 protein: CASSSTGGAGTEAFF
CDR3 DNA: TGTGCCAGCAGCTCAACAGGGGGCGCGGGCACTGAAGCTTTCTTT
clone size: many
J gene: TRBJ1-1
V gene: TRBV11-2
D gene: TRBD1

CDR3 protein: CASSFHCGQETQYF
CDR3 DNA: TGTGCCAGCAGCTTTCATTGCGGCCAAGAGACCCAGTACTTC
clone size: few
J gene: TRBJ2-5
V gene: TRBV7-9
D gene: -